Here is one T cell receptor beta chain with its context. Generated by immunoSEQ multiplex PCR, the TCRdb table keeps only in-frame clones and is missing some. The table has tens of thousands of clones, about 93% seen once; the top ten hold 2.6%. The J segment lost 4 bases and the V segment lost 5 bases, leaving 5 bases of the junction unmatched. CDR1 and CDR2 (germline): MNHEY, SVGAGI. The CDR3 loop spans 14 amino acids. The record originates from a study of PD-1 blockade in classical Hodgkin lymphoma. The time point: newly diagnosed, previously untreated cHL patient sample. It was PBMCs in newly diagnosed, untreated classical Hodgkin lymphoma that served as comparison.

This sequence was found in a human donor with classical Hodgkin lymphoma. Sequences were obtained from peripheral blood mononuclear cells (PBMCs). The chain recombines TRBV6-5 with TRBJ2-1; TRBD1 agrees at 7 bases. The CDR3 protein is CASSHRGMYNEQFF. CDR3 DNA sequence: TGTGCCAGCAGTCACAGGGGCATGTACAATGAGCAGTTCTTC.